This entry describes one TCR beta chain. The target antigen is unknown. The data were obtained in a study of OX40 agonist ivuxolimab in advanced cancers. Study-level information: With a range of roughly 23 to 79, age averaged roughly 60 years, and around 83% were male. Study-wide points: At 0.1-3.0 mg/kg, partial responders had clonal expansion among the lowest observed. At 0.1 to 3.0 mg/kg and by week 6, CD4+ and CD8+ T cells in the blood had expanded clonally. On average, CD8+ T cells showed a greater number of expanded clones than CD4+.

This CDR3 has 16 amino acids. V was trimmed by 2 bases and J by 4 bases, leaving 17 bases between them. Per the germline V gene, CDR1 is ENHRY and CDR2 is SYGVKD. The method was immunoSEQ multiplex PCR; TCRdb's version includes in-frame clones alone and lacks a portion of them. This sample carries under 85,000 clones, 85% to 90% of them seen once, and the ten largest clones take roughly 3%. J is TRBJ1-2 and V is TRBV10-3; D ambiguous. The material was CD4+ or CD8+ T cells sorted from blood, obtained in a trial of the OX40 agonist ivuxolimab. The source is an adult with an advanced solid tumor such as melanoma, head and neck, liver or kidney cancer. CDR3 in DNA: TGTGCCATCAGTGAGGCGCTCGTGGATCGGATCTATGGCTACACCTTC. It codes for CAISEALVDRIYGYTF.